The sequence of this TCR beta chain was determined in a study of cytomegalovirus exposure and HLA in healthy donors. The study, taken as a whole, reports: Among donors in an Asian-associated ancestry cluster, a later analysis reportedly found fewer N-insertions than the approximately 670-donor mean. For most TCR beta V segments, an earlier analysis put the productive rate at about 87% or about 30% of the time.

PCR used 60 Vbeta primers and 13 Jbeta primers. Here immunoSEQ multiplex PCR was the method, and the copy in TCRdb shows in-frame clones only, minus some. The sample has 150,000 to 200,000 clones, roughly 72% seen once. Remarks on this clone: The target antigen is unknown.

Germline loops: CDR1 MNHNY, CDR2 SVGAGI (reference sequence). The ends were cut back, 0 bases at V and 6 bases at J, with 6 bases in the middle. CDR3 length equals 13 residues. Sequenced: PBMCs. This chain joins TRBV6-6 and TRBJ2-1; no clear D gene. This clonotype was sampled from a man aged 35 to 55 in good health and CMV-seronegative. CDR3 bases: TGTGCCAGCAGTTACTCGAACAGCAATGAGCAGTTCTTC. It encodes CASSYSNSNEQFF.